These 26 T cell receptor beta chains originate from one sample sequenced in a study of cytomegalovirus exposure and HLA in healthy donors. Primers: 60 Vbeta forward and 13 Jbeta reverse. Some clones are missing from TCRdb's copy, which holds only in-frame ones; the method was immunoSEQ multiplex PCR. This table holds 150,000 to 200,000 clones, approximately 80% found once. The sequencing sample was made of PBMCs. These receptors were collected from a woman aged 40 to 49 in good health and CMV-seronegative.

CDR3 sequence: CAISRSTGELFF. CDR3 DNA sequence: TGTGCCATCAGCCGTTCCACCGGGGAGCTGTTTTTT. The J gene is TRBJ2-2, the V gene TRBV10-3; D gene unclear. The germline V and J ends were trimmed by 6 bases and 4 bases, with 6 bases remaining between them. The CDR3 is 12 residues long. Germline CDR1 reads ENHRY; CDR2 reads SYGVKD.

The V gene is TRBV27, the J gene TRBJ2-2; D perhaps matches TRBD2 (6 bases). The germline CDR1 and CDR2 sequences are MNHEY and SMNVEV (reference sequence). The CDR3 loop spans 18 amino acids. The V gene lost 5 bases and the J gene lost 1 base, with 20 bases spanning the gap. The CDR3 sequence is CASSPTLGSGRNTGELFF. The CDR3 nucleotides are TGTGCCAGCAGTCCTACTCTCGGGAGCGGAAGGAACACCGGGGAGCTGTTTTTT.

The CDR3 here is CASSPFVGLGARNTIYF. The DNA of the CDR3 is TGTGCCAGCAGCCCCTTCGTGGGTTTAGGAGCTAGAAACACCATATATTTT. This chain joins TRBV7-2 and TRBJ1-3; no reliable D call. CDR1 SGHTA and CDR2 FQGNSA come from the germline V gene. The CDR3 sequence is 17 residues long. Trimming stripped 5 bases from V and 5 bases from J, with 22 bases between. Looking up the rest from reference TRBV7-2 and TRBJ1-3 gives the full variable domain: GAGVSQSPSNKVTEKGKDVELRCDPISGHTALYWYRQSLGQGLEFLIYFQGNSAPDKSGLPSDRFSAERTGGSVSTLTIQRTQQEDSAVYLCASSPFVGLGARNTIYFGEGSWLTVV.

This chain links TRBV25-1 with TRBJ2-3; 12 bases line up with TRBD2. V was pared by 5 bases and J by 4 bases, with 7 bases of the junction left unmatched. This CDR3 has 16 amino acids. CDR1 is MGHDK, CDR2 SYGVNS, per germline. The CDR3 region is CASSQTLAGGSDTQYF. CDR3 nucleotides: TGTGCCAGCAGTCAGACCCTAGCGGGAGGGTCAGATACGCAGTATTTT. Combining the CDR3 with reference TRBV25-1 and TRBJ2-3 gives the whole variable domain EADIYQTPRYLVIGTGKKITLECSQTMGHDKMYWYQQDPGMELHLIHYSYGVNSTEKGDLSSESTVSRIRTEHFPLTLESARPSHTSQYLCASSQTLAGGSDTQYFGPGTRLTVL.

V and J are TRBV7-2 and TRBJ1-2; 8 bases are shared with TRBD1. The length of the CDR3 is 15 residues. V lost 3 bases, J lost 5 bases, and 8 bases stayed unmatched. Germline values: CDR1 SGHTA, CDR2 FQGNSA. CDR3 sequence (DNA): TGTGCCAGCAGCTTGGACAGGGAGAAAGGGTATGGCTACACCTTC. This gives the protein CASSLDREKGYGYTF.

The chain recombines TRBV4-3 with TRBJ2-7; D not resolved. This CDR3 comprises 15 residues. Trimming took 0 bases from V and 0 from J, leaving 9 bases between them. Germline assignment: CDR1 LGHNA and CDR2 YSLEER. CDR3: CASSQDPTGSYEQYF. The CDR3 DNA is TGCGCCAGCAGCCAAGATCCTACGGGCTCCTACGAGCAGTACTTC.

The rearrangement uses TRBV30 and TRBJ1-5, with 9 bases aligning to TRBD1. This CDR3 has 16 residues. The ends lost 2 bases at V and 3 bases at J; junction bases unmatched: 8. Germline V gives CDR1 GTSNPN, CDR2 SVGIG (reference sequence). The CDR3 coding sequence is TGTGCCTGGAGTAAGAGGGGGACAGGGCTCAATCAGCCCCAGCATTTT. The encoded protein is CAWSKRGTGLNQPQHF.

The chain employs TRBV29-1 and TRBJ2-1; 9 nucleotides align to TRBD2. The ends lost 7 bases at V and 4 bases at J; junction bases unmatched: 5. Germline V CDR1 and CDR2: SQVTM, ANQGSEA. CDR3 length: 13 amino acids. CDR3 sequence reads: CSASTSGYNEQFF. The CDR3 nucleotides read TGCAGCGCCTCGACTAGCGGATACAATGAGCAGTTCTTC.

CDR3: CASRTGGGTEAFF. In nucleotides, the CDR3 is TGTGCCAGCAGGACAGGGGGCGGCACTGAAGCTTTCTTT. The chain recombines TRBV28 with TRBJ1-1; 10 bases match TRBD1. Per germline, CDR1 MDHEN and CDR2 SYDVKM. The CDR3 covers 13 residues. V was pared by 6 bases and J by 4 bases, with 2 bases of the junction left unmatched.

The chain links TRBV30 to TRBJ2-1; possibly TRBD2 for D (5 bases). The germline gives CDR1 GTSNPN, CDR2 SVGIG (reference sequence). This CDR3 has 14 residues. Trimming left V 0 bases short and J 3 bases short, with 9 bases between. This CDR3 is CAWSVNAGYNEQFF. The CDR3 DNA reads TGTGCCTGGAGTGTAAACGCGGGCTACAATGAGCAGTTCTTC.

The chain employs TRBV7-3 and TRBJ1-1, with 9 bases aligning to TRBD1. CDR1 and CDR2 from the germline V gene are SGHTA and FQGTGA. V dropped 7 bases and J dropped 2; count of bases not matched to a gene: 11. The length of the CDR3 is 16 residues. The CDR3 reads CASTRPGTGSNTEAFF. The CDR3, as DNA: TGTGCCAGCACCCGACCCGGGACAGGGAGCAACACTGAAGCTTTCTTT.

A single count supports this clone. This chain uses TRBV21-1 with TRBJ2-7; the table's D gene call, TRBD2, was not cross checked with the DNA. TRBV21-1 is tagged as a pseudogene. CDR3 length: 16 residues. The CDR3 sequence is CASSKCPSGSLREQYF. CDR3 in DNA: TGTGCCAGCAGCAAATGTCCTAGCGGGAGTTTGAGGGAGCAGTACTTC.

DNA of the CDR3: TGTGCCAGCAGCTCCCGGACAGGGTCTTATGGCTACACCTTC. Protein sequence: CASSSRTGSYGYTF. This chain connects TRBV7-2 to TRBJ1-2, with TRBD1 matching over 8 bases. The CDR3 length is 14 residues. Germline assignment: CDR1 SGHTA and CDR2 FQGNSA. V was pared by 4 bases and J by 5 bases, with 6 bases of the junction left unmatched.

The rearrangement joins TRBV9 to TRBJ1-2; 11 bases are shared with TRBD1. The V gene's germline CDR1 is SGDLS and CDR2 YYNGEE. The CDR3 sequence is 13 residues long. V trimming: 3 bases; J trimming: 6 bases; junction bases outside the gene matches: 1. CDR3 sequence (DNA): TGTGCCAGCAGCGGGGACAGGGGGGATGGCTACACCTTC. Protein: CASSGDRGDGYTF. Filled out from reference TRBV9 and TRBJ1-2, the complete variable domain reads DSGVTQTPKHLITATGQRVTLRCSPRSGDLSVYWYQQSLDQGLQFLIQYYNGEERAKGNILERFSAQQFPDLHSELNLSSLELGDSALYFCASSGDRGDGYTFGSGTRLTVV.

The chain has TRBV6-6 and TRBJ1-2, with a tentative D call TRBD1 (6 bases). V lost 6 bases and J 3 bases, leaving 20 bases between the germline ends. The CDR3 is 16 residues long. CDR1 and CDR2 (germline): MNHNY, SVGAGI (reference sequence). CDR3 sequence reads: CASRSHTGPSHYGYTF. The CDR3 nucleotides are TGTGCCAGCAGATCACACACAGGGCCTTCGCACTATGGCTACACCTTC.

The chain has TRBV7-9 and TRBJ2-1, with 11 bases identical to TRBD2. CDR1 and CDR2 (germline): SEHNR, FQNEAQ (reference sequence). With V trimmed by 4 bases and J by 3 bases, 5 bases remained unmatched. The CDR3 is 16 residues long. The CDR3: CASSSRTSGSYNEQFF. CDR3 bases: TGTGCCAGCAGCTCTCGAACTAGCGGGAGCTACAATGAGCAGTTCTTC.

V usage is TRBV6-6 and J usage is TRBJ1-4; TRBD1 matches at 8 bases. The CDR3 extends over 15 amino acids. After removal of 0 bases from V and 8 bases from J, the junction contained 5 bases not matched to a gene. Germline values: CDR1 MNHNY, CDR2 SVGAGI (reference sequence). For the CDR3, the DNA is TGTGCCAGCAGTTACTCGACAGGGGACGGGGAAAAACTGTTTTTT. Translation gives CASSYSTGDGEKLFF.

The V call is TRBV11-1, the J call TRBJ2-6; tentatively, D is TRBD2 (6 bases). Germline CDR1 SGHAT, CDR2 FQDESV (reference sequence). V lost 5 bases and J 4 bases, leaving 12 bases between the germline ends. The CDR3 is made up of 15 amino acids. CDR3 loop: CASSRRGSGANVLTF. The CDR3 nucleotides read TGTGCCAGCAGCCGCCGGGGGTCAGGGGCCAACGTCCTGACTTTC.

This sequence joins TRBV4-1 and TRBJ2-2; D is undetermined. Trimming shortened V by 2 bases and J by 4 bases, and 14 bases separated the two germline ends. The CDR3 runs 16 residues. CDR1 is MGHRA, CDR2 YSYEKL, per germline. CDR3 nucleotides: TGCGCCAGCAGCCAATCGCCAATCCTGGCCACCGGGGAGCTGTTTTTT. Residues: CASSQSPILATGELFF.

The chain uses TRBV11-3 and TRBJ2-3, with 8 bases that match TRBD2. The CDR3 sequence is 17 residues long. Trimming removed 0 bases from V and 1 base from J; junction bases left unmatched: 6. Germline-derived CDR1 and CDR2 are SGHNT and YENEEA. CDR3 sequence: CASSLEGSLAGTDTQYF. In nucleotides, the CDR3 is TGTGCCAGCAGCTTAGAGGGCTCACTAGCGGGCACAGATACGCAGTATTTT.

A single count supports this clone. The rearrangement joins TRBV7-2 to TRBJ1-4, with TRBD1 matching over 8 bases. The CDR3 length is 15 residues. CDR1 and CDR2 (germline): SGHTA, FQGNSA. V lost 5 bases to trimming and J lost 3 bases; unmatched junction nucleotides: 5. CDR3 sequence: CASSTDRGPNEKLFF. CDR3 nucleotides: TGTGCCAGCAGCACCGACAGGGGACCTAATGAAAAACTGTTTTTT.

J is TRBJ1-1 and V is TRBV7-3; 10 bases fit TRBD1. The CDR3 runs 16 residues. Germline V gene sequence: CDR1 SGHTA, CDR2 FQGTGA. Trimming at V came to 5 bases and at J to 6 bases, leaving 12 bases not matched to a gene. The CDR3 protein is CASSLQPSGTGAEAFF. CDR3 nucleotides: TGTGCCAGCAGCCTCCAACCCTCCGGGACAGGGGCTGAAGCTTTCTTT.

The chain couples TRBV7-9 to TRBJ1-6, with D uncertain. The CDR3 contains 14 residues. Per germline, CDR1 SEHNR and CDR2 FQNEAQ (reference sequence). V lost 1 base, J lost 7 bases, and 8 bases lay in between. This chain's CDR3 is CASSLGHQNSPLHF. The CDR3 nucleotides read TGTGCCAGCAGCTTAGGCCACCAGAATTCACCCCTCCACTTT. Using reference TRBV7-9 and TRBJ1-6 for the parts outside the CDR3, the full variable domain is DTGVSQNPRHKITKRGQNVTFRCDPISEHNRLYWYRQTLGQGPEFLTYFQNEAQLEKSRLLSDRFSAERPKGSFSTLEIQRTEQGDSAMYLCASSLGHQNSPLHFGNGTRLTVT.

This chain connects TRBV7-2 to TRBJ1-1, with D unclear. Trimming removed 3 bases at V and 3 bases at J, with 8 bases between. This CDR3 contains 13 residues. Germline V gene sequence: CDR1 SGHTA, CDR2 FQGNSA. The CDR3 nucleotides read TGTGCCAGCAGCTTCCAGGTGGACACTGAAGCTTTCTTT. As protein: CASSFQVDTEAFF. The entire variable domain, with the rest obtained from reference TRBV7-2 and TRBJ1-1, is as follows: GAGVSQSPSNKVTEKGKDVELRCDPISGHTALYWYRQSLGQGLEFLIYFQGNSAPDKSGLPSDRFSAERTGGSVSTLTIQRTQQEDSAVYLCASSFQVDTEAFFGQGTRLTVV.

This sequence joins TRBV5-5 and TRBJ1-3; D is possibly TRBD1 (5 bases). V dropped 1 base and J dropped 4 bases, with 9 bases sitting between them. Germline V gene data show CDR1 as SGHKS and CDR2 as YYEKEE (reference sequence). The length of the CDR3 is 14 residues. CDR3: CASSLMAGGNTIYF. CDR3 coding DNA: TGTGCCAGCAGCTTGATGGCAGGGGGAAACACCATATATTTT.

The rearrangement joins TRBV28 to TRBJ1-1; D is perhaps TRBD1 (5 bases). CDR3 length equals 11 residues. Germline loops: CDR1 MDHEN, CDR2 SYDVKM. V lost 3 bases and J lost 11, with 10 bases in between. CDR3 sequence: CASSFRDPAFF. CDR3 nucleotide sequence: TGTGCCAGCAGTTTCAGGGATCCGGCTTTCTTT. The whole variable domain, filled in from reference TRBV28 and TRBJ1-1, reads DVKVTQSSRYLVKRTGEKVFLECVQDMDHENMFWYRQDPGLGLRLIYFSYDVKMKEKGDIPEGYSVSREKKERFSLILESASTNQTSMYLCASSFRDPAFFGQGTRLTVV.